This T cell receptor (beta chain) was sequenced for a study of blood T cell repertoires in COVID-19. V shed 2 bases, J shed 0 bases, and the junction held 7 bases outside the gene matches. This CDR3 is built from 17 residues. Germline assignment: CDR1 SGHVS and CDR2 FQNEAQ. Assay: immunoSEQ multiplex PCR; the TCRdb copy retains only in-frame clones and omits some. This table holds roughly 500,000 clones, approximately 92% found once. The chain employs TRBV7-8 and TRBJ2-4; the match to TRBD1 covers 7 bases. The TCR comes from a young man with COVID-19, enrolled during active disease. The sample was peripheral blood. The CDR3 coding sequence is TGTGCCAGCAGCTTATTTCGGACAGGTCTAGCCAAAAACATTCAGTACTTC. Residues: CASSLFRTGLAKNIQYF. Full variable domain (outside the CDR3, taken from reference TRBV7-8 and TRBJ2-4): GAGVSQSPRYKVAKRGQDVALRCDPISGHVSLFWYQQALGQGPEFLTYFQNEAQLDKSGLPSDRFFAERPEGSVSTLKIQRTQQEDSAVYLCASSLFRTGLAKNIQYFGAGTRLSVL.